The 5 T cell receptor beta chains below were found in one sample sequenced in a study of molecular identifiers for immune sequencing clone quantification. TCRdb ran MiXCR on the PCR reads and lists one entry per CDR3 protein. The sample has a few hundred thousand distinct CDR3 sequences, roughly a quarter seen once. The sequenced sample consisted of naive CD8+ T cells from blood, with Jurkat cell RNA spiked in. The subset denotes: FACS-sorted CD8+CD4-CCR7+CD45RA+ naive T cells. Every receptor here comes from a human donor in good health. Some libraries in this study had Jurkat cell RNA spiked in.

The V and J genes are TRBV27 and TRBJ2-7; 12 bases line up with TRBD1. This CDR3 spans 14 amino acids. The junction had 3 bases not matched to a gene; V was cut back by 5 bases and J by 4 bases. Germline CDR1 MNHEY, CDR2 SMNVEV (reference sequence). CDR3 sequence (DNA): TGTGCCAGCAGTGGGGACAGGGGGCTTTACGAGCAGTACTTC. Protein: CASSGDRGLYEQYF.

The chain carries TRBV5-6 and TRBJ2-1; D is unresolved. Trimming removed 5 bases from V and 4 bases from J, with 19 bases in between. Germline-derived CDR1 and CDR2 are SGHDT and YYEEEE. CDR3 size: 16 residues. The CDR3 spells CASSLEGPASYNEQFF. In nucleotides, the CDR3 is TGTGCCAGCAGTCTAGAAGGACCAGCGAGTTACAATGAGCAGTTCTTC. The full variable domain, rest sourced from reference TRBV5-6 and TRBJ2-1, is DAGVTQSPTHLIKTRGQQVTLRCSPKSGHDTVSWYQQALGQGPQFIFQYYEEEERQRGNFPDRFSGHQFPNYSSELNVNALLLGDSALYLCASSLEGPASYNEQFFGPGTRLTVL.

This clonotype was picked up a small number of times. V is TRBV11-2 and J is TRBJ2-1, with D possibly TRBD2 on 5 matching bases. Germline V gene data show CDR1 as SGHAT and CDR2 as FQNNGV. V gave up 0 bases and J gave up 3 bases, with 9 bases separating them. The CDR3 is 15 amino acids. The CDR3 DNA is TGTGCCAGCAGCTTAGAGGCCGGGGACTACAATGAGCAGTTCTTC. It specifies CASSLEAGDYNEQFF.

V usage is TRBV27 and J usage is TRBJ1-3; D not certain. Germline V gives CDR1 MNHEY, CDR2 SMNVEV (reference sequence). Between the trimmed V and J ends, which lost 3 bases and 4 bases, there was a span of 16 bases. This CDR3 region has 16 residues. CDR3 loop: CASSLLVSDEGNTIYF. The CDR3 region has the DNA TGTGCCAGCAGTTTGCTGGTGTCAGACGAGGGAAACACCATATATTTT.

On this clonotype itself: Mismatch with germline at one junction end may stem from a read error. The genes are TRBV24-1 and TRBJ2-2; 7 positions match TRBD1. This CDR3 spans 14 amino acids. Germline V gene data show CDR1 as KGHDR and CDR2 as SFDVKD. CDR3 residues: CATSEGGGTGELVF. Here the CDR3 DNA reads TGTGCCACCAGTGAAGGGGGCGGCACCGGGGAGCTGGTTTTT.